This is a list of T cell receptor beta chains from one sample in a study of blood T cell repertoires in COVID-19. The repertoire was sequenced with immunoSEQ multiplex PCR; TCRdb's copy has only in-frame clones and lacks some. The sample yields a few hundred thousand clones, around nine tenths seen once. The specimen sequenced was PBMCs or T cells enriched from blood (not recorded which). Receptors were obtained from a woman in her forties who had recovered from COVID-19. CDR3s include the opening cysteine and the closing phenylalanine or tryptophan. D genes are given only for firm matches. Rows may omit the clone size; those that give it use once, few, many or a size class.

j_call: TRBJ2-3; v_call: TRBV3-1/TRBV3-2; d_call: TRBD2; clone_size: -; cdr3_nt: TGTGCCAGCAGCCACCCCCCCGGAGCTAGCGGGTCCGGGGATACGCAGTATTTT; cdr3_aa: CASSHPPGASGSGDTQYF
j_call: TRBJ1-3; v_call: TRBV7-8; d_call: -; clone_size: -; cdr3_nt: TGTGCCAGCAGCTTAGGAGATATACAGGACTCTGGAAACACCATATATTTT; cdr3_aa: CASSLGDIQDSGNTIYF
j_call: TRBJ2-1; v_call: TRBV29-1; d_call: TRBD2; clone_size: once; cdr3_nt: TGCAGCGCGGGACTAGCGGGGAATGAGCAGTTCTTC; cdr3_aa: CSAGLAGNEQFF
j_call: TRBJ2-7; v_call: TRBV4-1; d_call: -; clone_size: -; cdr3_nt: TGCGCCAGCAGCCTCTTCCAGCGGCCCGATTACGAGCAGTACTTC; cdr3_aa: CASSLFQRPDYEQYF
j_call: TRBJ2-7; v_call: TRBV7-9; d_call: TRBD2; clone_size: once; cdr3_nt: TGTGCCAGCAGCTTAAGCGGGAGCGAGAACGAGCAGTACTTC; cdr3_aa: CASSLSGSENEQYF
j_call: TRBJ1-5; v_call: TRBV4-3; d_call: TRBD1; clone_size: once; cdr3_nt: TGCGCCAGCAGCCAAGATCTGTACAGGGGATACGGGAATCAGCCCCAGCATTTT; cdr3_aa: CASSQDLYRGYGNQPQHF
j_call: TRBJ2-7; v_call: TRBV28; d_call: -; clone_size: -; cdr3_nt: TGTGCCAGCAGCCTGAGAGGCACATATAGCGAGCAGTACTTC; cdr3_aa: CASSLRGTYSEQYF
j_call: TRBJ1-1; v_call: TRBV2; d_call: TRBD1; clone_size: -; cdr3_nt: TGTGCCAGCAGTGCCTCGGGACAGGGATACTCTGAAGCTTTCTTT; cdr3_aa: CASSASGQGYSEAFF
j_call: TRBJ1-2; v_call: TRBV27; d_call: -; clone_size: -; cdr3_nt: TGTGCCAGCAAATCAGGGGATAACTATGGCTACACCTTC; cdr3_aa: CASKSGDNYGYTF
j_call: TRBJ2-1; v_call: TRBV19; d_call: TRBD1; clone_size: -; cdr3_nt: TGTGCCAGTAAGGGGGCGCCCTGGGAGAATGAGCAGTTCTTC; cdr3_aa: CASKGAPWENEQFF
j_call: TRBJ1-5; v_call: TRBV19; d_call: TRBD1; clone_size: -; cdr3_nt: TGTGCCAGTAGTATGTGGGACAGCGATCAGCCCCAGCATTTT; cdr3_aa: CASSMWDSDQPQHF
j_call: TRBJ1-5; v_call: TRBV10-3; d_call: -; clone_size: -; cdr3_nt: TGTGCCGCCGAGGGCGGGGGGAGCAATCAGCCCCAGCATTTT; cdr3_aa: CAAEGGGSNQPQHF
j_call: TRBJ2-1; v_call: TRBV18; d_call: TRBD1; clone_size: -; cdr3_nt: TGTGCCAGCTCACCTTTTCGTAGACAGGGTTATGAGCAGTTCTTC; cdr3_aa: CASSPFRRQGYEQFF
j_call: TRBJ1-4; v_call: TRBV2; d_call: -; clone_size: -; cdr3_nt: TGTGCCAGCAGAGCTCAAAGGGGCGGTGATGAAAAACTGTTTTTT; cdr3_aa: CASRAQRGGDEKLFF
j_call: TRBJ1-5; v_call: TRBV28; d_call: -; clone_size: -; cdr3_nt: TGTGCCAGCAGTTTAAACGGGGTTGATCAGCCCCAGCATTTT; cdr3_aa: CASSLNGVDQPQHF
j_call: TRBJ2-6; v_call: TRBV19; d_call: -; clone_size: few; cdr3_nt: TGTGCCAGTGGTCAGGCGCTCTCTGGGGCCAACGTCCTGACTTTC; cdr3_aa: CASGQALSGANVLTF
j_call: TRBJ1-3; v_call: TRBV3-1/TRBV3-2; d_call: -; clone_size: -; cdr3_nt: TGTGCCAGCAGCCAAGTCGGGCTTAGGACAGTCCGGATGGTAAACACCATATATTTT; cdr3_aa: CASSQVGLRTVRMVNTIYF
j_call: TRBJ2-1; v_call: TRBV21-1; d_call: -; clone_size: -; cdr3_nt: TGTGCCAGCAGCAGAAAGACAGGGGGCCCCCCCTACAATGAGCAGTTCTTC; cdr3_aa: CASSRKTGGPPYNEQFF
j_call: TRBJ2-1; v_call: TRBV3-1/TRBV3-2; d_call: TRBD1; clone_size: -; cdr3_nt: TGTGCCAGCAGCCTACAGGGGTACGGGCAGTTCTTC; cdr3_aa: CASSLQGYGQFF
j_call: TRBJ2-7; v_call: TRBV7-6; d_call: TRBD2; clone_size: many; cdr3_nt: TGTGCCAGCAGCTTAAGGGCTAGCGGGCCCAACGAGCAGTACTTC; cdr3_aa: CASSLRASGPNEQYF
j_call: TRBJ2-5; v_call: TRBV7-2; d_call: TRBD2; clone_size: -; cdr3_nt: TGTGCCAGCAGCTTAGGATGGACTAGCGGGACTTATTCGGAGACCCAGTACTTC; cdr3_aa: CASSLGWTSGTYSETQYF
j_call: TRBJ2-5; v_call: TRBV7-2; d_call: -; clone_size: -; cdr3_nt: TGTGCCAGCAGCTTAGATGGCCTAACGGGGACCCAGTACTTC; cdr3_aa: CASSLDGLTGTQYF
j_call: TRBJ2-1; v_call: TRBV5-1; d_call: TRBD2; clone_size: -; cdr3_nt: TGCGCCAGCAGCCCGGGACTAGCGGGAGATGGGAATGAGCAGTTCTTC; cdr3_aa: CASSPGLAGDGNEQFF
j_call: TRBJ2-2; v_call: TRBV13; d_call: -; clone_size: many; cdr3_nt: TGTGCCAGCGCGGGACAGAATAACACCGGGGAGCTGTTTTTT; cdr3_aa: CASAGQNNTGELFF
j_call: TRBJ2-1; v_call: TRBV5-1; d_call: -; clone_size: -; cdr3_nt: TGCGCCAGCAGCCAAGGACAGTCTTACAATGAGCAGTTCTTC; cdr3_aa: CASSQGQSYNEQFF
j_call: TRBJ2-3; v_call: TRBV6-2/TRBV6-3; d_call: TRBD1; clone_size: -; cdr3_nt: TGTGCCAGCAGTTACACGACAGGGGCTACGCAGTATTTT; cdr3_aa: CASSYTTGATQYF
j_call: TRBJ1-1; v_call: TRBV14; d_call: TRBD1; clone_size: -; cdr3_nt: TGTGCCAGCAGCCGATACAGGGGTTGGACTGAAGCTTTCTTT; cdr3_aa: CASSRYRGWTEAFF
j_call: TRBJ2-1; v_call: TRBV9; d_call: TRBD2; clone_size: -; cdr3_nt: TGTGCCAGCAGCGTTCGGACTAGCGGGAGGGCCGAGGCCTCCTACAATGAGCAGTTCTTC; cdr3_aa: CASSVRTSGRAEASYNEQFF
j_call: TRBJ2-7; v_call: TRBV27; d_call: TRBD1; clone_size: -; cdr3_nt: TGTGCCAGCAGTGCCTGGGACAGAACCTACGAGCAGTACTTC; cdr3_aa: CASSAWDRTYEQYF
j_call: TRBJ2-7; v_call: TRBV7-6; d_call: TRBD2; clone_size: once; cdr3_nt: TGTGCCAGCAGCCCCGGGACTAGCGGGATCCACGAGCAGTACTTC; cdr3_aa: CASSPGTSGIHEQYF
j_call: TRBJ2-3; v_call: TRBV7-9; d_call: -; clone_size: -; cdr3_nt: TGTGCCAGCAGCTTAGGTGAGGATACGCAGTATTTT; cdr3_aa: CASSLGEDTQYF
j_call: TRBJ2-1; v_call: TRBV7-3; d_call: TRBD2; clone_size: -; cdr3_nt: TGTGCCAGCAGCTTAAATGGACTAGCGGCAAATGAGCAGTTCTTC; cdr3_aa: CASSLNGLAANEQFF
j_call: TRBJ2-1; v_call: TRBV19; d_call: -; clone_size: -; cdr3_nt: TGTGCCAGTAGTATAGAGGAGGCGGGGAATGAGCAGTTCTTC; cdr3_aa: CASSIEEAGNEQFF
j_call: TRBJ2-2; v_call: TRBV5-5; d_call: -; clone_size: -; cdr3_nt: TGTGCCAGCAGCCCCCGGGACACAAACACCGGGGAGCTGTTTTTT; cdr3_aa: CASSPRDTNTGELFF
j_call: TRBJ2-7; v_call: TRBV9; d_call: -; clone_size: -; cdr3_nt: TGTGCCAGCAGCGTAGTCCCCGCGGGCGAGCAGTACTTC; cdr3_aa: CASSVVPAGEQYF
j_call: TRBJ2-1; v_call: TRBV5-1; d_call: -; clone_size: -; cdr3_nt: TGCGCCAGCGGAGGCTCCTACAATGAGCAGTTCTTC; cdr3_aa: CASGGSYNEQFF
j_call: TRBJ2-1; v_call: TRBV7-2; d_call: TRBD2; clone_size: -; cdr3_nt: TGTGCCAGCAGCTTAGCGCGGGAGCGAATCTACAATGAGCAGTTCTTC; cdr3_aa: CASSLARERIYNEQFF
j_call: TRBJ1-1; v_call: TRBV5-4; d_call: TRBD1; clone_size: few; cdr3_nt: TGTGCCAGCAGCTTGGCCGGACAGGACACGAAGGACACTGAAGCTTTCTTT; cdr3_aa: CASSLAGQDTKDTEAFF
j_call: TRBJ1-5; v_call: TRBV27; d_call: -; clone_size: -; cdr3_nt: TGTGCCAGCAGTCCAGGCTCCCTTAGCAATCAGCCCCAGCATTTT; cdr3_aa: CASSPGSLSNQPQHF
j_call: TRBJ2-5; v_call: TRBV30; d_call: TRBD1; clone_size: -; cdr3_nt: TGTGCCTGGAGTGTAAACGGGACAGTCCAAGAGACCCAGTACTTC; cdr3_aa: CAWSVNGTVQETQYF
j_call: TRBJ2-3; v_call: TRBV9; d_call: TRBD2; clone_size: -; cdr3_nt: TGTGCCAGCAGCGTAGGAGCCAGCGGGAGAGCAGATACGCAGTATTTT; cdr3_aa: CASSVGASGRADTQYF
j_call: TRBJ2-3; v_call: TRBV3-1/TRBV3-2; d_call: TRBD1; clone_size: -; cdr3_nt: TGTGCCAGCAGCATCGGACAGGGGTCAGATACGCAGTATTTT; cdr3_aa: CASSIGQGSDTQYF
j_call: TRBJ1-1; v_call: TRBV5-1; d_call: TRBD1; clone_size: -; cdr3_nt: TGCGCCAGCAGCCCGGGGACAGGGGGAGAGGACACTGAAGCTTTCTTT; cdr3_aa: CASSPGTGGEDTEAFF
j_call: TRBJ2-7; v_call: TRBV7-2; d_call: TRBD2; clone_size: -; cdr3_nt: TGTGCCAGCAGCATGACTAGCGACTACGAGCAGTACTTC; cdr3_aa: CASSMTSDYEQYF
j_call: TRBJ2-7; v_call: TRBV30; d_call: -; clone_size: -; cdr3_nt: TGTGCCTGGGGGGGGACAGCCTACGAGCAGTACTTC; cdr3_aa: CAWGGTAYEQYF
j_call: TRBJ2-3; v_call: TRBV7-8; d_call: -; clone_size: -; cdr3_nt: TGTGCCAGCAGCTTAATTTTCATCACAGATACGCAGTATTTT; cdr3_aa: CASSLIFITDTQYF
j_call: TRBJ2-1; v_call: TRBV6-2/TRBV6-3; d_call: TRBD2; clone_size: -; cdr3_nt: TGTGCCAGCAGCCCCCAGGGACTAGTGATCAATGAGCAGTTCTTC; cdr3_aa: CASSPQGLVINEQFF
j_call: TRBJ2-5; v_call: TRBV27; d_call: TRBD1; clone_size: -; cdr3_nt: TGTGCCAGCAGTTCCCCCCTCAGGGGGGAGACCCAGTACTTC; cdr3_aa: CASSSPLRGETQYF
j_call: TRBJ1-5; v_call: TRBV19; d_call: TRBD1; clone_size: -; cdr3_nt: TGTGCCAGTACTCGACAGGGAGGCAATCAGCCCCAGCATTTT; cdr3_aa: CASTRQGGNQPQHF
j_call: TRBJ1-3; v_call: TRBV7-9; d_call: TRBD1; clone_size: -; cdr3_nt: TGTGCCAGCAGCCCGACAGGGAACCCTGGAAACACCATATATTTT; cdr3_aa: CASSPTGNPGNTIYF
j_call: TRBJ2-7; v_call: TRBV2; d_call: TRBD2; clone_size: -; cdr3_nt: TGTGCCAGCCGACTAGCGGGAGGGATCTACGAGCAGTACTTC; cdr3_aa: CASRLAGGIYEQYF
j_call: TRBJ2-1; v_call: TRBV28; d_call: -; clone_size: -; cdr3_nt: TGTGCCAGCAGTCCCATGCCGGGGAATGAGCAGTTCTTC; cdr3_aa: CASSPMPGNEQFF
j_call: TRBJ1-5; v_call: TRBV6-5; d_call: TRBD1; clone_size: once; cdr3_nt: TGTGCCAGCAGTTCGGACAGGGGGGAGCCCCAGCATTTT; cdr3_aa: CASSSDRGEPQHF
j_call: TRBJ2-7; v_call: TRBV4-1; d_call: TRBD1; clone_size: -; cdr3_nt: TGCGCCAGCAGCCCCCGGGACAGCCCCTACGAGCAGTACTTC; cdr3_aa: CASSPRDSPYEQYF
j_call: TRBJ1-1; v_call: TRBV7-9; d_call: -; clone_size: -; cdr3_nt: TGTGCCAGCAGCCTACGGGGGATGAACACTGAAGCTTTCTTT; cdr3_aa: CASSLRGMNTEAFF
j_call: TRBJ2-3; v_call: TRBV18; d_call: -; clone_size: -; cdr3_nt: TGTGCCAGCTCACCACCGGCGGGCGGGGCAGATACGCAGTATTTT; cdr3_aa: CASSPPAGGADTQYF